The rows below give T cell receptor beta chains drawn from one sample of a study of CD8+ T cells in alopecia areata. The method was immunoSEQ multiplex PCR; TCRdb's version includes in-frame clones alone and lacks a portion of them. Among approximately 210,000 clones, 60% were seen once, and the ten largest hold approximately 0.97%. The sample consisted of CD4+ T cells sorted from blood, taken at week 24, from a patient treated with tofacitinib. The receptors come from a human donor with alopecia areata. Each CDR3 is given with its conserved first and last residue. Each record gives: V gene, J gene, CDR3 protein.

TRBV15,TRBJ1-2,CATSRVVGAGGNYGYTF
TRBV4-3,TRBJ1-2,CASSQDGSANYGYTF
TRBV11-1,TRBJ2-7,CASSDDYEQYF
TRBV19,TRBJ2-3,CASNGRGGTDTQYF
TRBV25-1,TRBJ1-4,CASTPGWGEKLFF
TRBV2,TRBJ2-5,CASSEPQISRETQYF
TRBV29-1,TRBJ1-1,CSAEGGREAFF
TRBV15,TRBJ1-1,CATSRDGDLEAFF
TRBV7-6,TRBJ2-5,CASSLTGFLAGVQETQYF
TRBV6-5,TRBJ2-7,CASGNRGEQYF
TRBV6-5,TRBJ1-5,CASSPQADQPQHF
TRBV30,TRBJ2-1,CAWSAEALSYNEQFF
TRBV18,TRBJ1-6,CASSQDNNSPLHF
TRBV7-2,TRBJ2-3,CASSLEGSIASDTQYF
TRBV5-5,TRBJ2-6,CASSFQSPGANVLTF
TRBV2,TRBJ1-2,CASSLMMGDGYTF
TRBV10-3,TRBJ1-6,CAISESGNRGVSYNSPLHF
TRBV7-8,TRBJ2-5,CASSFVRPAETQYF
TRBV7-2,TRBJ2-7,CASRSDGRAYEQYF
TRBV11-1,TRBJ1-1,CASSFRSGQGRSTEAFF
TRBV6-4,TRBJ1-5,CASRMGEGQPQHF
TRBV7-2,TRBJ1-1,CASSPSSEWNTEAFF
TRBV28,TRBJ2-2,CASTPLGTGELFF
TRBV7-9,TRBJ1-1,CASSLPTTPNTEAFF
TRBV25-1,TRBJ2-1,CASSGVGGNNEQFF
TRBV7-8,TRBJ2-3,CASSLVTGGLGDTQYF
TRBV6-1,TRBJ1-1,CASSLGGGNTEAFF
TRBV30,TRBJ1-5,CAWSAWSNQPQHF
TRBV29-1,TRBJ1-1,CSVQRADTEAFF
TRBV19,TRBJ1-4,CASSAVRNEKLFF
TRBV5-1,TRBJ1-1,CASSLQGDATEAFF
TRBV29-1,TRBJ1-1,CSVEAQRDTEAFF
TRBV30,TRBJ1-4,CAWSSQQGRSEKLFF
TRBV29-1,TRBJ2-2,CSVDGQVYTGELFF
TRBV27,TRBJ1-1,CASSLLGVGNTEAFF
TRBV6-5,TRBJ2-7,CASSRFQGTSGQYF
TRBV11-2,TRBJ2-7,CASSYTRGPYEQYF
TRBV23-1,TRBJ2-4,CASSHHREVRNIQYF
TRBV5-1,TRBJ2-1,CASSLGTGRDNEQFF
TRBV29-1,TRBJ2-1,CSVGRGGYEQFF
TRBV5-4,TRBJ2-7,CASSLGIGDSSYEQYF
TRBV5-1,TRBJ1-2,CASSGGRQTNYGYTF
TRBV6-5,TRBJ1-5,CASRSPGGNQPQHF
TRBV14,TRBJ2-3,CASSQVRKASTDTQYF
TRBV5-4,TRBJ2-3,CASRQRGRTDTQYF
TRBV7-2,TRBJ2-1,CASSLMTSGLLYNEQFF
TRBV30,TRBJ1-1,CAWNMNTEAFF
TRBV18,TRBJ1-1,CASSPQSAGGEAFF
TRBV29-1,TRBJ2-7,CSVVSGFYEQYF
TRBV29-1,TRBJ1-2,CSVERGYTF
TRBV4-3,TRBJ2-3,CASSQEFTSGSTDTQYF
TRBV30,TRBJ1-3,CASIEWGPGNTIYF
TRBV30,TRBJ2-1,CAWGGGIDEQFF
TRBV4-1,TRBJ1-5,CASSQDLNPNQPQHF